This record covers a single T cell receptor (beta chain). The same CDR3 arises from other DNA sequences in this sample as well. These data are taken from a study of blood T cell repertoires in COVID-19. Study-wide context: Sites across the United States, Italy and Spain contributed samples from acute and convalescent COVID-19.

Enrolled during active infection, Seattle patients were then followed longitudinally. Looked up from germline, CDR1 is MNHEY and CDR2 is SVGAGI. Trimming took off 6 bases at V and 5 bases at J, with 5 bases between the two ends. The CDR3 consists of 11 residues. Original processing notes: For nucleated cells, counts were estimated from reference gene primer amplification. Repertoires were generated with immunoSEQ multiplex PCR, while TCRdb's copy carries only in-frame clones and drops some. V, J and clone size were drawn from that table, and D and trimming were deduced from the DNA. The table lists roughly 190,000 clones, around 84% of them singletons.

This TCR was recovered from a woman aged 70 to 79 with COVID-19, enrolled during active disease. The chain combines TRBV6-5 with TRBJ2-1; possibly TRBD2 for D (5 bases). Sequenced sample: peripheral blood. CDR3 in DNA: TGTGCCAGCAGGCGGGACAATGAGCAGTTCTTC. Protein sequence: CASRRDNEQFF.